The 30 T cell receptor beta chains given below trace back to one sample, sequenced in a study of blood T cell repertoires in COVID-19. Generated by immunoSEQ multiplex PCR, the TCRdb table keeps only in-frame clones and is missing some. This table holds about 59,000 clones, roughly 85% found once. Sequencing was performed on peripheral blood. The receptors were gathered from a man aged 60 to 69 with acute or convalescent COVID-19.

The rearrangement links TRBV13 to TRBJ2-2; no clear D. This CDR3 has 17 residues. The V end was cut by 2 bases, the J end by 0 bases, with 13 bases between. From germline, CDR1 is PRHDT and CDR2 FYEKMQ (reference sequence). CDR3 bases: TGTGCCAGCAGCTTACGACATATGCTGACGAACACCGGGGAGCTGTTTTTT. Amino acid sequence: CASSLRHMLTNTGELFF.

This chain uses TRBV20-1 with TRBJ2-7, with D hard to call. The CDR3 length is 13 residues. The V end lost 3 bases, the J end lost 6 bases, and 15 bases lay between the germline ends. Germline CDR1 reads DFQATT; CDR2 reads SNEGSKA (reference sequence). Here the CDR3 reads CSASEVRDGEQYF. For the CDR3, the DNA is TGCAGTGCTAGTGAAGTCCGCGATGGCGAGCAGTACTTC.

The genes are TRBV5-1 and TRBJ2-5, with TRBD1 matching 9 bases. Germline-derived CDR1 and CDR2 are SGHRS and YFSETQ. The CDR3 extends over 14 amino acids. The junction had 7 bases not matched to a gene; V was cut back by 7 bases and J by 3 bases. The CDR3 nucleotides read TGCGCCAGCCGATACAGGGGGCTTGAAGAGACCCAGTACTTC. Encoded protein: CASRYRGLEETQYF.

This chain joins TRBV11-2 and TRBJ2-7; 8 nucleotides agree with TRBD1. Germline CDR1 is SGHAT and CDR2 is FQNNGV. This CDR3 has 13 residues. J gave up 9 bases and V 5 bases, and 9 bases lay outside the gene matches. The CDR3 DNA is TGTGCCAGCAGCCCCGGGACAGGCGGCCCGCAGTACTTC. This codes for CASSPGTGGPQYF.

The chain uses TRBV9 and TRBJ1-1; unclear D gene. Trimming removed 0 bases from V and 7 bases from J, with 7 bases in between. The germline V gene encodes CDR1 SGDLS and CDR2 YYNGEE. The length of the CDR3 is 12 residues. The chain's CDR3 is CASSVDGNEAFF. The CDR3 region has the DNA TGTGCCAGCAGCGTAGACGGTAATGAAGCTTTCTTT.

The CDR3 sequence is CASSPGNHANQPQHF. CDR3 nucleotide sequence: TGTGCCAGCAGCCCCGGGAACCATGCGAATCAGCCCCAGCATTTT. This chain connects TRBV7-2 to TRBJ1-5; D is ambiguous. V lost 5 bases to trimming and J lost 4 bases, with 15 bases between them. CDR1 is SGHTA and CDR2 is FQGNSA in the germline V gene. The CDR3 runs to 15 residues.

CDR3 sequence reads: CASRNRSNQPQHF. The DNA for the CDR3 is TGTGCCAGTAGGAACAGGAGCAATCAGCCCCAGCATTTT. The gene calls are TRBV19 and TRBJ1-5; a weak D match, TRBD1 (5 bases). The CDR3 runs to 13 residues. The V end was cut by 6 bases, the J end by 1 base, with 7 bases between. Germline V gene sequence: CDR1 LNHDA, CDR2 SQIVND (reference sequence).

The rearrangement joins TRBV9 to TRBJ2-7; no clear D gene. The CDR3 runs 12 residues. Germline values: CDR1 SGDLS, CDR2 YYNGEE. Trimming took off 5 bases at V and 1 base at J, with 7 bases between the two ends. The CDR3 region is CASSQNSYEQYF. The DNA for the CDR3 is TGTGCCAGCAGTCAGAATTCCTACGAGCAGTACTTC.

The V gene is TRBV12-3 or TRBV12-4, the J gene TRBJ2-7; tentatively, D is TRBD1 (5 bases). The CDR3 has 13 amino acids. V gave up 10 bases and J gave up 4 bases, with 17 bases separating them. The CDR3 nucleotides are TGTGCCACAGCCCAGCTCTCAGGGTACGAGCAGTACTTC. Translation: CATAQLSGYEQYF.

The chain combines TRBV6-1 with TRBJ2-1; a possible D gene is TRBD2 (6 bases). Germline V gene sequence: CDR1 MNHNS, CDR2 SASEGT. The ends were cut back, 1 base at V and 6 bases at J, with 13 bases in the middle. CDR3 length equals 15 residues. The CDR3: CASSEVGGMGNEQFF. The CDR3 DNA is TGTGCCAGCAGTGAAGTCGGGGGAATGGGCAATGAGCAGTTCTTC.

The chain couples TRBV5-1 to TRBJ1-1; D unresolved. Germline-derived CDR1 and CDR2 are SGHRS and YFSETQ. The CDR3 runs 14 residues. V lost 4 bases to trimming and J lost 4 bases, with 14 bases between them. CDR3 residues: CASSQLNAITEAFF. In DNA form, the CDR3 reads TGCGCCAGCAGCCAATTAAACGCTATCACTGAAGCTTTCTTT.

This clone was seen repeatedly, ten times or more. This chain joins TRBV29-1 and TRBJ1-2; 7 bases align to TRBD1. The V and J ends lost 5 bases and 8 bases, in that order; junction bases with no gene match: 14. This CDR3 has 14 amino acids. Germline values: CDR1 SQVTM, CDR2 ANQGSEA. Here the CDR3 reads CSVSYQTGKAGYTF. As DNA, the CDR3 is TGCAGCGTTTCCTATCAGACAGGGAAGGCCGGCTACACCTTC. Variable domain in full (rest from reference TRBV29-1 and TRBJ1-2): SAVISQKPSRDICQRGTSLTIQCQVDSQVTMMFWYRQQPGQSLTLIATANQGSEATYESGFVIDKFPISRPNLTFSTLTVSNMSPEDSSIYLCSVSYQTGKAGYTFGSGTRLTVV.

The CDR3 bases are TGCGCCAGCAGCTTGGGGGACAGGGCTGGCACAGATACGCAGTATTTT. This encodes CASSLGDRAGTDTQYF. The chain is built from TRBV5-1 and TRBJ2-3, with 9 bases matching TRBD1. Germline CDR1 reads SGHRS; CDR2 reads YFSETQ. The CDR3 has 16 amino acids. After removal of 0 bases from V and 1 base from J, the junction contained 3 bases not matched to a gene.

The chain combines TRBV4-3 with TRBJ1-4; TRBD1 is a possible D gene (5 bases). V gave up 0 bases and J gave up 7 bases, with 12 bases separating them. The germline V gene has CDR1 LGHNA and CDR2 YSLEER. This CDR3 spans 15 amino acids. CDR3 nucleotides: TGCGCCAGCAGCCAAGAGGCAGGGTTGAGTGAAAAACTGTTTTTT. Protein: CASSQEAGLSEKLFF.

This clone has a handful of counts. This rearrangement joins TRBV27 to TRBJ1-5, with D possibly TRBD1 on 5 matching bases. The V gene's germline CDR1 is MNHEY and CDR2 SMNVEV (reference sequence). V was clipped by 3 bases and J by 4 bases, with 7 bases between them. CDR3 size: 13 residues. The CDR3 spells CASSFGGNQPQHF. As DNA, the CDR3 is TGTGCCAGCAGTTTCGGGGGGAATCAGCCCCAGCATTTT.

The gene calls are TRBV3-1 (or the pseudogene TRBV3-2) and TRBJ2-3, with 9 bases lining up with TRBD2. Germline V gives CDR1 LGHDT, CDR2 YNNKEL (reference sequence). The CDR3 extends over 16 amino acids. V trimming: 0 bases; J trimming: 2 bases; junction bases outside the gene matches: 3. This CDR3 reads CASSQERTSVTDTQYF. The DNA of the CDR3 is TGTGCCAGCAGCCAAGAAAGGACTAGCGTCACAGATACGCAGTATTTT.

This clone has only one observation. The chain joins TRBV28 to TRBJ1-1, with no clear D. Germline CDR1 and CDR2: MDHEN and SYDVKM. The ends were cut back, 6 bases at V and 3 bases at J, with 11 bases in the middle. CDR3 size: 13 residues. The CDR3 DNA reads TGTGCCAGCAGCCCTAGACCCGACACTGAAGCTTTCTTT. It codes for CASSPRPDTEAFF.

The chain is built from TRBV11-2 and TRBJ2-3; 7 bases agree with TRBD1. This CDR3 comprises 13 residues. The germline V gene encodes CDR1 SGHAT and CDR2 FQNNGV. V lost 6 bases, J lost 2 bases, and 2 bases stayed unmatched. This chain's CDR3 is CASRTGVTDTQYF. CDR3 DNA sequence: TGTGCCAGCAGAACAGGGGTCACAGATACGCAGTATTTT.

V and J are TRBV6-5 and TRBJ1-2; tentative D call: TRBD1 (6 bases). The germline gives CDR1 MNHEY, CDR2 SVGAGI. V was trimmed by 6 bases and J by 4 bases, leaving 15 bases between them. This CDR3 has 14 amino acids. The CDR3 region has the DNA TGTGCCAGCAGGGGGGAGGGGGGCGTCTATGGCTACACCTTC. It yields the protein CASRGEGGVYGYTF.

This clone was seen a handful of times. V and J are TRBV20-1 and TRBJ2-5; 10 nucleotides agree with TRBD2. The junction had 7 bases not matched to a gene; V was cut back by 3 bases and J by 6 bases. This CDR3 has 14 residues. The germline V gene has CDR1 DFQATT and CDR2 SNEGSKA (reference sequence). CDR3 bases: TGCAGTGCTAGTGGACTAGCGGTACATCAGACCCAGTACTTC. Residues: CSASGLAVHQTQYF.

The chain employs TRBV5-6 and TRBJ2-7, with TRBD2 identical over 7 bases. CDR1 and CDR2 (germline): SGHDT, YYEEEE. Trimming at V came to 4 bases and at J to 3 bases, leaving 10 bases not matched to a gene. The CDR3 length is 15 residues. The CDR3 protein is CASSTGLGHYYEQYF. The CDR3 nucleotides are TGTGCCAGCAGCACCGGACTAGGGCACTACTACGAGCAGTACTTC.

The rearrangement uses TRBV27 and TRBJ1-2, with 10 bases identical to TRBD1. In germline, CDR1 is MNHEY, CDR2 SMNVEV (reference sequence). The CDR3 runs to 16 residues. With 5 bases clipped from V and 6 bases from J, the junction kept 12 bases outside the gene matches. CDR3 region: CASSGTGDSAINGYTF. CDR3 coding DNA: TGTGCCAGCAGTGGGACAGGGGATTCTGCCATTAATGGCTACACCTTC.

V is TRBV7-2 and J is TRBJ2-7; the D is unclear. Germline lookup yields CDR1 SGHTA and CDR2 FQGNSA. This CDR3 has 15 amino acids. V gave up 1 base and J gave up 0 bases, with 10 bases separating them. CDR3 DNA: TGTGCCAGCAGCTTAGGTCCATCGGTCTCCTACGAGCAGTACTTC. Amino acid sequence: CASSLGPSVSYEQYF.

The CDR3 reads CASSPQGILNTQYF. CDR3 sequence (DNA): TGCGCCAGCAGCCCACAGGGGATACTAAACACCCAGTACTTC. This chain connects TRBV5-1 to TRBJ2-4; the match to TRBD1 covers 7 bases. CDR3 length: 14 residues. J was trimmed by 13 bases and V by 4 bases; bases with no gene match: 14. CDR1 and CDR2 from the germline V gene are SGHRS and YFSETQ.

This clone was seen a single time. This rearrangement joins TRBV11-2 to TRBJ1-1; D is unclear. Germline V gene data show CDR1 as SGHAT and CDR2 as FQNNGV. CDR3 length: 12 amino acids. V was clipped by 5 bases and J by 5 bases, with 9 bases between them. The CDR3: CASSLRGTEAFF. CDR3 in DNA: TGTGCCAGCAGCCTCAGAGGAACTGAAGCTTTCTTT.

The V call is TRBV18, the J call TRBJ2-7, with 12 bases aligning to TRBD1. The CDR3 length is 15 residues. Germline V gives CDR1 KGHSH, CDR2 LQKENI. V trimming: 4 bases; J trimming: 2 bases; junction bases outside the gene matches: 3. The CDR3 protein is CASSLGTGGPYEQYF. The DNA for the CDR3 is TGTGCCAGCTCACTCGGGACAGGGGGCCCCTACGAGCAGTACTTC.

This clone came up once. The V call is TRBV28, the J call TRBJ1-1; D remains ambiguous. V was shortened by 4 bases and J by 12 bases, with 9 bases between the two germline ends. The CDR3 has 10 amino acids. Looked up from germline, CDR1 is MDHEN and CDR2 is SYDVKM. The CDR3 here is CASSSTRTFF. CDR3 DNA: TGTGCCAGCAGTTCGACTCGGACTTTCTTT.

CDR3 DNA sequence: TGTGCCAGCTCACCGGGACAGGACTACGAGCAGTACTTC. It specifies CASSPGQDYEQYF. The chain couples TRBV28 to TRBJ2-7; 8 bases fit TRBD1. V lost 8 bases to trimming and J lost 3 bases; unmatched junction nucleotides: 6. From germline, CDR1 is MDHEN and CDR2 SYDVKM. CDR3 length equals 13 residues.

The chain couples TRBV18 to TRBJ2-1; TRBD2 agrees at 13 bases. Trimming took 3 bases from V and 10 from J; bases not matched to a gene: 9. Germline CDR1 KGHSH, CDR2 LQKENI. The CDR3 has 16 amino acids. CDR3: CASSPLSGLAGPEQFF. The CDR3 DNA follows: TGTGCCAGCTCACCGCTCTCGGGACTAGCGGGACCCGAGCAGTTCTTC.

This clone was recorded a few times. In nucleotides, the CDR3 is TGTGCCAGTAGACTAGCGGGAGTGTACAATGAGCAGTTCTTC. Translation gives CASRLAGVYNEQFF. The rearrangement links TRBV19 to TRBJ2-1; TRBD2 agrees at 11 bases. CDR3 size: 14 residues. Germline trimming cut 6 bases from V and 4 bases from J; bases unmatched to any gene: 2. The germline V gene has CDR1 LNHDA and CDR2 SQIVND (reference sequence).